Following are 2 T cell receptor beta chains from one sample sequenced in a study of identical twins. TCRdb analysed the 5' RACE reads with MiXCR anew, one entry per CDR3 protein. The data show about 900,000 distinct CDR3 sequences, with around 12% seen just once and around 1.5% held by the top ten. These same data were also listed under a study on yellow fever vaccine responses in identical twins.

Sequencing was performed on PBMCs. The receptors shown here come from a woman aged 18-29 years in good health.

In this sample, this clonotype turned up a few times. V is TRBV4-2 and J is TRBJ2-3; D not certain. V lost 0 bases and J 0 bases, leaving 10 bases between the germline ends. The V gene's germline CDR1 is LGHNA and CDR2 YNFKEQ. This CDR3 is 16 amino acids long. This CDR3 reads CASSQDEGQSTDTQYF. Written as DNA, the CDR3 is TGTGCCAGCAGCCAAGATGAAGGGCAGAGCACAGATACGCAGTATTTT.

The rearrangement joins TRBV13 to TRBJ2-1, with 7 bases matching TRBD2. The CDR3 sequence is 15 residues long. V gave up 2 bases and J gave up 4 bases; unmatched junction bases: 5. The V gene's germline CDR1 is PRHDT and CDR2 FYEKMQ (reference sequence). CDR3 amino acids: CASSLPGEGYNEQFF. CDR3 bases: TGTGCCAGCAGCTTACCGGGGGAGGGATACAATGAGCAGTTCTTC.